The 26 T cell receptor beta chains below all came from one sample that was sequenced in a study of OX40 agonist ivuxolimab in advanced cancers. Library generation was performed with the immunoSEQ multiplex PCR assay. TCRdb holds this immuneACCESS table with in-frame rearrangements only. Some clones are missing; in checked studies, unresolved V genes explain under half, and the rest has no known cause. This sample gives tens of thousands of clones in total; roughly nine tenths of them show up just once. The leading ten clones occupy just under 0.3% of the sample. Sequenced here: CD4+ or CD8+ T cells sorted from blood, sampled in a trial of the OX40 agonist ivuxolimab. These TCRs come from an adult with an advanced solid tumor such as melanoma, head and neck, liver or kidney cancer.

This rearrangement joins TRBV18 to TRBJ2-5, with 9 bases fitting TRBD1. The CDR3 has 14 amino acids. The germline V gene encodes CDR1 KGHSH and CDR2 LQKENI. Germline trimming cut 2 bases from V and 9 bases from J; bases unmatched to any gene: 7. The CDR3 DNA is TGTGCCAGCTCACCATGGACAGGGGTCGCACCCCAGTACTTC. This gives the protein CASSPWTGVAPQYF.

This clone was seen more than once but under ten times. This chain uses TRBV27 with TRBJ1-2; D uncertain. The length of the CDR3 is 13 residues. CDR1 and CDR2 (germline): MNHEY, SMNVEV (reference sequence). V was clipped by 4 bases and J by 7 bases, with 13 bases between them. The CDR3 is CASSYTGSGGYTF. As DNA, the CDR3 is TGTGCCAGCAGTTATACGGGGAGCGGTGGCTACACCTTC.

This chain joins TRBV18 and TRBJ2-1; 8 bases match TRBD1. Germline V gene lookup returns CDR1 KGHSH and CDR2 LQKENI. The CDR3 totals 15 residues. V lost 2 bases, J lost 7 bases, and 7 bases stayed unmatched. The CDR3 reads CASSPYRTGSNEQFF. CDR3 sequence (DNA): TGTGCCAGCTCACCATACCGGACAGGGTCGAATGAGCAGTTCTTC.

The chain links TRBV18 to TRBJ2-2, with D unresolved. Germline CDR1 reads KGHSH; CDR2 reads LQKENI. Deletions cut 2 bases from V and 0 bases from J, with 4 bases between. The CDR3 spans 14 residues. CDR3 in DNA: TGTGCCAGCTCACCATTCCCGAACACCGGGGAGCTGTTTTTT. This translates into CASSPFPNTGELFF.

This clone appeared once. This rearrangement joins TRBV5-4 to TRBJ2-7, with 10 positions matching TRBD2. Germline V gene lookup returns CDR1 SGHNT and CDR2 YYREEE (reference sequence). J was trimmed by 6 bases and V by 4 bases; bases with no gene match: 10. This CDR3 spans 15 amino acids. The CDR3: CASSIPSGTSAEQYF. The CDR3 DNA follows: TGTGCCAGCAGCATCCCATCCGGGACTAGCGCCGAGCAGTACTTC.

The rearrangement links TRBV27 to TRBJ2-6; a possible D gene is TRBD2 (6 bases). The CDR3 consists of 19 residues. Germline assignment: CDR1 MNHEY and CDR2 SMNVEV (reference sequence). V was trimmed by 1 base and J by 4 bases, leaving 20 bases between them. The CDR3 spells CASSLFGRDSWGGANVLTF. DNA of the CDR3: TGTGCCAGCAGTTTATTCGGCAGGGACTCTTGGGGCGGGGCCAACGTCCTGACTTTC.

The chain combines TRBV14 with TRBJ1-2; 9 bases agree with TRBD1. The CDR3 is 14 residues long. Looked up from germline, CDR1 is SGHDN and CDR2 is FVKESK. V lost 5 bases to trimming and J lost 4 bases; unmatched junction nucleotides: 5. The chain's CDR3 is CASSYAGQGYGYTF. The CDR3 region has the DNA TGTGCCAGCAGCTACGCGGGACAGGGCTATGGCTACACCTTC. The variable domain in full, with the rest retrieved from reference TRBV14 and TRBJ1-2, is EAGVTQFPSHSVIEKGQTVTLRCDPISGHDNLYWYRRVMGKEIKFLLHFVKESKQDESGMPNNRFLAERTGGTYSTLKVQPAELEDSGVYFCASSYAGQGYGYTFGSGTRLTVV.

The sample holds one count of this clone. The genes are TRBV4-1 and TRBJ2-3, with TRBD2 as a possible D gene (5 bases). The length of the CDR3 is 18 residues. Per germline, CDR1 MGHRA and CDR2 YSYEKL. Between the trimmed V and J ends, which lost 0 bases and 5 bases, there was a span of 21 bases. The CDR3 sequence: CASSQDSWAGIAQDTQYF. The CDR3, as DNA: TGCGCCAGCAGCCAAGATTCTTGGGCGGGTATAGCTCAAGATACGCAGTATTTT.

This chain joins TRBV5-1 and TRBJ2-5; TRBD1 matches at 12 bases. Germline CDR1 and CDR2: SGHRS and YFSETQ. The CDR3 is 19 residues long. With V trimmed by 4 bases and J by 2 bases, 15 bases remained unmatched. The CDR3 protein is CASSIPGQGAPKKQETQYF. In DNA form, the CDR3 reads TGCGCCAGCAGCATCCCGGGACAGGGGGCCCCAAAAAAACAAGAGACCCAGTACTTC.

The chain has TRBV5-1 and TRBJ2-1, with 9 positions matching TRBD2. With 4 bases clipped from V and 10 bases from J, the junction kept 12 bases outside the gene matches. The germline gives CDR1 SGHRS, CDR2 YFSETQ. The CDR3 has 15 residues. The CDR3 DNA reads TGCGCCAGCAGCCCTAGCGGGGTCCCAATAGGGGAGCAGTTCTTC. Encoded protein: CASSPSGVPIGEQFF.

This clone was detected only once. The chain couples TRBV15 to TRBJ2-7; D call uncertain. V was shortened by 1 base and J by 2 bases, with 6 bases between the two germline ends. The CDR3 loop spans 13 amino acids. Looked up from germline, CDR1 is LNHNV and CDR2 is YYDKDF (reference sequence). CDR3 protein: CATSRVRAYEQYF. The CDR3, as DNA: TGTGCCACCAGCAGAGTTCGGGCCTACGAGCAGTACTTC.

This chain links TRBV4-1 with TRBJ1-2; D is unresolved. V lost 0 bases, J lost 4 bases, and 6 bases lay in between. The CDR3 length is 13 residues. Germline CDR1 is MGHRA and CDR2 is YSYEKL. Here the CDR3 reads CASSQDFSYGYTF. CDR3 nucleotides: TGCGCCAGCAGCCAAGATTTCAGCTATGGCTACACCTTC.

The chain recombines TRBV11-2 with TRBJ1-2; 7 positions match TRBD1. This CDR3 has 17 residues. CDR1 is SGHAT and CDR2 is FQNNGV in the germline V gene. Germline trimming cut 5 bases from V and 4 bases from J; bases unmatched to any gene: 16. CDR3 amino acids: CASSPYGPRDSPYGYTF. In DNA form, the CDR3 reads TGTGCCAGCAGCCCCTATGGGCCCCGGGACAGCCCCTATGGCTACACCTTC.

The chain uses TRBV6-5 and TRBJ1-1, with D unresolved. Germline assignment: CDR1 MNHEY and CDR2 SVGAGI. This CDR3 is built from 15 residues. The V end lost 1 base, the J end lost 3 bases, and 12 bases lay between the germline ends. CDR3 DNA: TGTGCCAGCAGTTACTGGGTCAGTGGGGACACTGAAGCTTTCTTT. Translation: CASSYWVSGDTEAFF.

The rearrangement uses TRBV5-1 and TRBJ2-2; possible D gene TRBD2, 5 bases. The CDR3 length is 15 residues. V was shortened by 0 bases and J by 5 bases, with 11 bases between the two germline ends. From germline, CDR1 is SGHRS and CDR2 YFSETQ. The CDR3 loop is CASSLAVSGTGELFF. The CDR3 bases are TGCGCCAGCAGCTTGGCCGTCTCGGGAACCGGGGAGCTGTTTTTT.

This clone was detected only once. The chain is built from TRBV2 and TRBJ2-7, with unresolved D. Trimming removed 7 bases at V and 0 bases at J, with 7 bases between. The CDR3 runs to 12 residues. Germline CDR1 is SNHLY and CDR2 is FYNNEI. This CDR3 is CASTTASYEQYF. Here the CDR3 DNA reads TGTGCCAGCACTACAGCCTCCTACGAGCAGTACTTC.

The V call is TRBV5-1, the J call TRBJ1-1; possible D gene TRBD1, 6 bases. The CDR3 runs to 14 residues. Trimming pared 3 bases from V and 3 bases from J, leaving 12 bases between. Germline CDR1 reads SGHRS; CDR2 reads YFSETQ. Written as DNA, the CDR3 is TGCGCCAGCAGCTCAACAGGGAGGGACACTGAAGCTTTCTTT. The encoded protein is CASSSTGRDTEAFF.

CDR3 amino acids: CSVARGGTGELFF. The CDR3 nucleotides are TGCAGCGTTGCCAGGGGAGGCACCGGGGAGCTGTTTTTT. This rearrangement joins TRBV29-1 to TRBJ2-2, with D possibly called TRBD1 or TRBD2 (6 bases each). The V end lost 4 bases, the J end lost 4 bases, and 10 bases lay between the germline ends. This CDR3 region has 13 residues. Germline V gene sequence: CDR1 SQVTM, CDR2 ANQGSEA.

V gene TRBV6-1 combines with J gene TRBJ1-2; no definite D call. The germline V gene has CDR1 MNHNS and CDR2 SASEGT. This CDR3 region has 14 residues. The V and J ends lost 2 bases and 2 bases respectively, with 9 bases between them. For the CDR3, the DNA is TGTGCCAGCAGTGAACAACCGGGAAACTATGGCTACACCTTC. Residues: CASSEQPGNYGYTF.

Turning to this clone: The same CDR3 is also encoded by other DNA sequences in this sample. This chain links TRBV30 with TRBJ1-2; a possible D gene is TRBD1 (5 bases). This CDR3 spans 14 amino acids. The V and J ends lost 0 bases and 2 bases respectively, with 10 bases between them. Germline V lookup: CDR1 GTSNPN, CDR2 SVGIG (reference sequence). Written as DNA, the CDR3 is TGTGCCTGGAGTGTAGGGCAGGGAAACTATGGCTACACCTTC. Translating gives CAWSVGQGNYGYTF.

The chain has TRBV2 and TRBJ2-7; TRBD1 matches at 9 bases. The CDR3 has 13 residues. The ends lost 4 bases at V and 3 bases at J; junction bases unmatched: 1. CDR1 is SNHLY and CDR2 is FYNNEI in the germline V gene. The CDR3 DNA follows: TGTGCCAGCAGTGGACAGGGGGGCTACGAGCAGTACTTC. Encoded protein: CASSGQGGYEQYF.

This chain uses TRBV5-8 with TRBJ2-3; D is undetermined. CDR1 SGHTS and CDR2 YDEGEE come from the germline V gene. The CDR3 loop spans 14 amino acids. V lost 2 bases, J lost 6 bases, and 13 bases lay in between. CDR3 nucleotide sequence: TGTGCCAGCAGCTTTGGGAAGCTTGGGGATACGCAGTATTTT. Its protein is CASSFGKLGDTQYF.

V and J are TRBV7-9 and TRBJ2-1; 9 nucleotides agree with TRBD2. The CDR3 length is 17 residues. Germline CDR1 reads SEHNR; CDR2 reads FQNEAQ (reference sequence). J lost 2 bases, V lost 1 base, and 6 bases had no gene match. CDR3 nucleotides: TGTGCCAGCAGCTTAGTAATGGGCGGGAGGGCCTACAATGAGCAGTTCTTC. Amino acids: CASSLVMGGRAYNEQFF.

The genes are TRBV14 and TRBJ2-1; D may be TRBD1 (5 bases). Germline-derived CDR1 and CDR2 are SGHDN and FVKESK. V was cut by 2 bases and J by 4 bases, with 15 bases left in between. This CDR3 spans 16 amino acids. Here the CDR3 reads CASSQSDTPRYNEQFF. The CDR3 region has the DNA TGTGCCAGCAGCCAATCGGACACTCCAAGATACAATGAGCAGTTCTTC.

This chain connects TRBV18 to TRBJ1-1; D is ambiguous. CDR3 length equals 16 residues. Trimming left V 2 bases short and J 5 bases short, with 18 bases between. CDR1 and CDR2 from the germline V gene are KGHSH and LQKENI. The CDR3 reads CASSPNKAATWTEAFF. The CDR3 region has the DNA TGTGCCAGCTCACCAAACAAGGCAGCGACGTGGACTGAAGCTTTCTTT.

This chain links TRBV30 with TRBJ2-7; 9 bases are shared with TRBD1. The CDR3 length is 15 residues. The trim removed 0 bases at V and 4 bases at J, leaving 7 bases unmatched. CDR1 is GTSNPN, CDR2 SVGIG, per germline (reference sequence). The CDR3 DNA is TGTGCCTGGAGTGTTCCCGGGACAGGGACGTACGAGCAGTACTTC. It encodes CAWSVPGTGTYEQYF. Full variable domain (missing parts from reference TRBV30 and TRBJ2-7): SQTIHQWPATLVQPVGSPLSLECTVEGTSNPNLYWYRQAAGRGLQLLFYSVGIGQISSEVPQNLSASRPQDRQFILSSKKLLLSDSGFYLCAWSVPGTGTYEQYFGPGTRLTVT.